This TCR beta chain came from a study of response to subunit inactivated influenza vaccine. Each CDR3 protein gets one entry after TCRdb re-called the RT-PCR reads with MiXCR. The data show a few hundred thousand distinct CDR3 sequences, 12% to 15% seen once. V was clipped by 3 bases and J by 4 bases, with 25 bases between them. The CDR3 consists of 19 residues. The germline V gene encodes CDR1 SGHRS and CDR2 YFSETQ. This clonotype was detected many times. The material sequenced was PBMCs from blood, taken 11 to 12 days after vaccination. This clonotype was obtained from a middle-aged man who received an inactivated influenza vaccine. The chain has TRBV5-1 and TRBJ2-2; D ambiguous. CDR3 sequence: CASSSGDIRLSFGTGELFF. As DNA, the CDR3 is TGCGCCAGCAGCTCGGGTGACATAAGACTGTCCTTTGGCACCGGGGAGCTGTTTTTT.